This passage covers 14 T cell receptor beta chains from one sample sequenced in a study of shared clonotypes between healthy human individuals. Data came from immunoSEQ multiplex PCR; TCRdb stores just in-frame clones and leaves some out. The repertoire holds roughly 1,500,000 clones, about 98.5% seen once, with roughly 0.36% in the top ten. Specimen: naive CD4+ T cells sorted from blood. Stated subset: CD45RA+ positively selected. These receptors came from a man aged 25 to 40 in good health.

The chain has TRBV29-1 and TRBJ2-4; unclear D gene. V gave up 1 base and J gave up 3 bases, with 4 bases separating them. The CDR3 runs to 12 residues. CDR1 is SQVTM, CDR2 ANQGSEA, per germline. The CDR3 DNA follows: TGCAGCGTTGAAGCCGACAAAAACATTCAGTACTTC. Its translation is CSVEADKNIQYF.

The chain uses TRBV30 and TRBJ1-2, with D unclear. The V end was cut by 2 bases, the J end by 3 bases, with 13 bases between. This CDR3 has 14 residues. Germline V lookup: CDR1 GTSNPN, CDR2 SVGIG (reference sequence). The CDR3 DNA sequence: TGTGCCTGGAGTTGGGTTACTGCGGACTATGGCTACACCTTC. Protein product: CAWSWVTADYGYTF.

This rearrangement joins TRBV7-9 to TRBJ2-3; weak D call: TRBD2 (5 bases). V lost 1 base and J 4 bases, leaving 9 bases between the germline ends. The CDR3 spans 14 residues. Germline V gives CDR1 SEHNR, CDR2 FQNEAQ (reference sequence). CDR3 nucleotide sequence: TGTGCCAGCAGCTTAGGGAGGTCGTCAGATACGCAGTATTTT. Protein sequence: CASSLGRSSDTQYF.

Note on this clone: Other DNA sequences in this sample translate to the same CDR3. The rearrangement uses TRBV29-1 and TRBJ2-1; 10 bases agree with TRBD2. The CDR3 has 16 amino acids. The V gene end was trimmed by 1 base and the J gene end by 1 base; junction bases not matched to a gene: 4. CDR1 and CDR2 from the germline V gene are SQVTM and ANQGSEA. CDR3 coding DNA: TGCAGCGTTGAAGTGGGGACTAGCGATTCCTACAATGAGCAGTTCTTC. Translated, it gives CSVEVGTSDSYNEQFF.

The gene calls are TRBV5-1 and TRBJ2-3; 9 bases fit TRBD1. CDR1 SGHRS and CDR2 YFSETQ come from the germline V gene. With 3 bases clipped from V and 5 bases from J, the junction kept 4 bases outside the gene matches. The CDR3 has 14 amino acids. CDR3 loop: CASSWTGERDTQYF. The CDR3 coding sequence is TGCGCCAGCAGCTGGACAGGGGAGAGAGATACGCAGTATTTT.

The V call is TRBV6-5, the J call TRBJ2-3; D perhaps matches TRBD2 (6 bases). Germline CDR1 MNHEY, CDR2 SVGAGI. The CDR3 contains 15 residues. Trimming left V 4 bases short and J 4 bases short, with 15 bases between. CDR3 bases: TGTGCCAGCAGTTTCGGGGGAGTGGGGGCAGATACGCAGTATTTT. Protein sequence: CASSFGGVGADTQYF.

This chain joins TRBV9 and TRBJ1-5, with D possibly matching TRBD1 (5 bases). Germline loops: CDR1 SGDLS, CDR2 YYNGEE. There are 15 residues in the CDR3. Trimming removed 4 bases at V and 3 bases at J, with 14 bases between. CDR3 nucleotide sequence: TGTGCCAGCAGCCCAACAGCCGGGGCCAATCAGCCCCAGCATTTT. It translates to CASSPTAGANQPQHF.

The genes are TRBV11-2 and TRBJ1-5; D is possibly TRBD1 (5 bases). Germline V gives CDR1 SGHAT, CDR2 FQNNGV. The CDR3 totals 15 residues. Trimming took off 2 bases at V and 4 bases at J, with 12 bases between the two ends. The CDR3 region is CASSLTDRRNQPQHF. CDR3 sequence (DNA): TGTGCCAGCAGCTTAACCGACAGACGAAATCAGCCCCAGCATTTT.

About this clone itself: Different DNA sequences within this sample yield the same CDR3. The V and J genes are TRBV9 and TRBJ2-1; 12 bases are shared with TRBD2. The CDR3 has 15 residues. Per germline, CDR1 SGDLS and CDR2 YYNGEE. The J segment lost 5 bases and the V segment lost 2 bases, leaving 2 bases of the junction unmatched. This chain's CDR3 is CASSVRLAGDNEQFF. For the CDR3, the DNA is TGTGCCAGCAGCGTGCGACTAGCGGGAGACAATGAGCAGTTCTTC. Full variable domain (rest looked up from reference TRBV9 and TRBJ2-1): DSGVTQTPKHLITATGQRVTLRCSPRSGDLSVYWYQQSLDQGLQFLIQYYNGEERAKGNILERFSAQQFPDLHSELNLSSLELGDSALYFCASSVRLAGDNEQFFGPGTRLTVL.

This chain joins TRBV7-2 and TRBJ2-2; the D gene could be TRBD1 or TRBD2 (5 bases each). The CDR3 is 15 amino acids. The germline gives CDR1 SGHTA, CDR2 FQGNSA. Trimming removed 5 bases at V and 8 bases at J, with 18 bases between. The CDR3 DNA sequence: TGTGCCAGCAGCCTTCTCCTCGGGGCAAAGGGGGAGCTGTTTTTT. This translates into CASSLLLGAKGELFF.

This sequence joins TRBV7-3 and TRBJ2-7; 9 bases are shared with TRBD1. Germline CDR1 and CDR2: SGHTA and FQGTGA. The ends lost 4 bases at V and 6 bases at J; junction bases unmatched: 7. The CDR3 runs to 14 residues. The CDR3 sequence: CASSSGQGSSEQYF. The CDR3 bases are TGTGCCAGCAGCTCGGGACAGGGATCGTCCGAGCAGTACTTC. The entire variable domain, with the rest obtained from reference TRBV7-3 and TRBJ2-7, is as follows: GAGVSQTPSNKVTEKGKYVELRCDPISGHTALYWYRQSLGQGPEFLIYFQGTGAADDSGLPNDRFFAVRPEGSVSTLKIQRTERGDSAVYLCASSSGQGSSEQYFGPGTRLTVT.

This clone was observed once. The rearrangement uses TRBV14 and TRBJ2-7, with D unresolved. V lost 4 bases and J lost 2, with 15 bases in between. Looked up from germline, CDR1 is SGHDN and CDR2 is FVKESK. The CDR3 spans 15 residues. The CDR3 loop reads CASSPPRQGTYEQYF. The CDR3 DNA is TGTGCCAGCAGCCCCCCACGACAAGGGACCTACGAGCAGTACTTC. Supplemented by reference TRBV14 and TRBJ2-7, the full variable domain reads EAGVTQFPSHSVIEKGQTVTLRCDPISGHDNLYWYRRVMGKEIKFLLHFVKESKQDESGMPNNRFLAERTGGTYSTLKVQPAELEDSGVYFCASSPPRQGTYEQYFGPGTRLTVT.

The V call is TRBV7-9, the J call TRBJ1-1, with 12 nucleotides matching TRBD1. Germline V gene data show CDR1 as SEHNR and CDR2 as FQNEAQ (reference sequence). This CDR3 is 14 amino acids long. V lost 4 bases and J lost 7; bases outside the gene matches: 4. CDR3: CASSWGQGAGEAFF. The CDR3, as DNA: TGTGCCAGCAGCTGGGGACAGGGGGCTGGTGAAGCTTTCTTT. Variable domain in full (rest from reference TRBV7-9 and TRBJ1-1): DTGVSQNPRHKITKRGQNVTFRCDPISEHNRLYWYRQTLGQGPEFLTYFQNEAQLEKSRLLSDRFSAERPKGSFSTLEIQRTEQGDSAMYLCASSWGQGAGEAFFGQGTRLTVV.

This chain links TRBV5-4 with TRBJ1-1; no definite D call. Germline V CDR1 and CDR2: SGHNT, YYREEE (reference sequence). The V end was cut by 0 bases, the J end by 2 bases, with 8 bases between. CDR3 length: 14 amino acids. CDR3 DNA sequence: TGTGCCAGCAGCTTGGTTGCCGGAAACACTGAAGCTTTCTTT. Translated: CASSLVAGNTEAFF.